This T cell receptor (beta chain) appears in the sequencing data of a study of cytomegalovirus exposure and HLA in healthy donors. This donor's record omits CMV serostatus. Study-wide points: A later analysis appeared to link common viral pathogens to several of the most significant clusters. The authors listed roughly 150 TCR beta chains as cytomegalovirus-associated.

Germline lookup yields CDR1 MNHEY and CDR2 SMNVEV (reference sequence). The CDR3 has 19 amino acids. J was trimmed by 0 bases and V by 3 bases; bases with no gene match: 13. PCR used 60 Vbeta primers and 13 Jbeta primers. Sequenced by immunoSEQ multiplex PCR; TCRdb stores in-frame clones only, minus some. The data contain under 200,000 clones, around 75% of them singletons. Points on this clone: Its specificity is not known.

The receptor was derived from a human donor in good health. V usage is TRBV27 and J usage is TRBJ2-1, with TRBD2 matching over 8 bases. Sequenced: PBMCs. The CDR3 DNA reads as TGTGCCAGCAGTTTGAGTTTCCAGCGGGGGCCCAGCTCCTACAATGAGCAGTTCTTC. This translates into CASSLSFQRGPSSYNEQFF.